A single sample gave rise to the 7 T cell receptor beta chains below, sequenced in a study of blood T cells in healthy people across ages. Primers used in a second PCR of roughly 6 to 12 cycles were a sample-barcoded 5' primer and a J-beta primer mix. TCRdb independently ran MiXCR on the 5' RACE reads; one entry per CDR3 protein. The profile shows fewer than 2,000,000 distinct CDR3 sequences, 30% to 40% of them singletons. The sample comprised blood. These receptors originate from a woman in her 30s in good health.

This clonotype turned up a few times. This chain connects TRBV6-2 or TRBV6-3 to TRBJ1-2; D is uncertain. Germline CDR1 is MNHEY and CDR2 is SVGEGT. The CDR3 has 13 residues. V was cut by 8 bases and J by 8 bases, with 18 bases left in between. This CDR3 is CASLREGILGYTF. CDR3 coding DNA: TGTGCCAGCCTAAGGGAGGGCATTCTGGGCTACACCTTC.

J is TRBJ1-2 and V is TRBV12-3 or TRBV12-4, with D possibly matching TRBD1 (5 bases). V was shortened by 5 bases and J by 4 bases, with 17 bases between the two germline ends. The CDR3 totals 15 residues. CDR3 amino acids: CASSAEGKGPYGYTF. Here the CDR3 DNA reads TGTGCCAGCAGTGCGGAGGGGAAGGGACCCTATGGCTACACCTTC.

The J gene is TRBJ2-2, the V gene TRBV21-1. TRBV21-1 is tagged as a pseudogene. There are 13 residues in the CDR3. CDR3 nucleotides: TGTGCCAGCAGCAAAGGGGGTGCCGGGGAGCTGTTTTTT. Its translation is CASSKGGAGELFF.

This clonotype occurred many times. This rearrangement joins TRBV12-3 or TRBV12-4 to TRBJ2-7, with D possibly being TRBD2 (5 bases). The CDR3 covers 13 residues. The V end was cut by 1 base, the J end by 11 bases, with 15 bases between. CDR3 amino acids: CASSLGGELGKYF. The DNA of the CDR3 is TGTGCCAGCAGTTTAGGGGGAGAACTAGGGAAGTACTTC.

The chain has TRBV20-1 and TRBJ1-5, with D unclear. The CDR3 has 13 residues. Germline CDR1 DFQATT, CDR2 SNEGSKA (reference sequence). V was trimmed by 4 bases and J by 6 bases, leaving 13 bases between them. CDR3 coding DNA: TGCAGTGCTATGCAGGACGGAAGTCAGCCCCAGCATTTT. Translated: CSAMQDGSQPQHF.

The chain links TRBV7-6 to TRBJ1-4; maybe TRBD1 (5 bases). This CDR3 is built from 18 residues. In germline, CDR1 is SGHVS, CDR2 FNYEAQ. V was clipped by 7 bases and J by 0 bases, with 21 bases between them. Here the CDR3 reads CASTIGAGRTATNEKLFF. CDR3 sequence (DNA): TGTGCCAGCACCATAGGGGCAGGAAGAACTGCAACTAATGAAAAACTGTTTTTT.

This clonotype has just a few counts. The chain has TRBV28 and TRBJ2-3; the D gene is possibly TRBD2 (5 bases). CDR1 is MDHEN and CDR2 is SYDVKM in the germline V gene. The CDR3 has 17 residues. Deletions cut 3 bases from V and 1 base from J, with 17 bases between. In DNA, the CDR3 is TGTGCCAGCAGTTTGAGGGTGTGGATAGACGGCACAGATACGCAGTATTTT. It codes for CASSLRVWIDGTDTQYF. The whole variable domain, remainder taken from reference TRBV28 and TRBJ2-3, is DVKVTQSSRYLVKRTGEKVFLECVQDMDHENMFWYRQDPGLGLRLIYFSYDVKMKEKGDIPEGYSVSREKKERFSLILESASTNQTSMYLCASSLRVWIDGTDTQYFGPGTRLTVL.